Shown below are 22 T cell receptor beta chains from a single sample sequenced in a study of T cell changes during pregnancy in multiple sclerosis. The protocol was immunoSEQ multiplex PCR, while the TCRdb copy is restricted to in-frame clones and leaves out a portion. The data contain about 45,000 clones, under 95% of them singletons. The sample in question was CD8+ T cells from peripheral blood mononuclear cells, obtained in the second trimester of pregnancy. The receptors were gathered from a female donor with multiple sclerosis, enrolled in a pregnancy study.

The chain is built from TRBV27 and TRBJ2-1; D might be TRBD2 (5 bases). Germline assignment: CDR1 MNHEY and CDR2 SMNVEV (reference sequence). Trimming pared 0 bases from V and 0 bases from J, leaving 6 bases between. The CDR3 covers 15 residues. The CDR3 loop is CASSLSTSSYNEQFF. CDR3 in DNA: TGTGCCAGCAGTTTATCTACTAGCTCCTACAATGAGCAGTTCTTC.

The chain joins TRBV6-6 to TRBJ2-3; 13 bases line up with TRBD2. The V and J ends lost 7 bases and 7 bases, in that order; junction bases with no gene match: 8. Germline V gives CDR1 MNHNY, CDR2 SVGAGI (reference sequence). This CDR3 has 15 amino acids. The CDR3 region is CASTPLAGGLNTQYF. The CDR3 bases are TGTGCCAGCACCCCACTAGCGGGGGGGCTAAATACGCAGTATTTT.

This clone was seen a single time. This rearrangement joins TRBV27 to TRBJ2-1, with D perhaps matching TRBD2 (6 bases). This CDR3 has 14 amino acids. From germline, CDR1 is MNHEY and CDR2 SMNVEV (reference sequence). Trimming removed 6 bases from V and 0 bases from J, with 9 bases in between. CDR3: CASRLASSYNEQFF. The CDR3, as DNA: TGTGCCAGCAGGCTAGCGAGCTCCTACAATGAGCAGTTCTTC.

This chain uses TRBV29-1 with TRBJ1-6; no reliable D call. The CDR3 covers 10 residues. Deletions cut 6 bases from V and 13 bases from J, with 10 bases between. From germline, CDR1 is SQVTM and CDR2 ANQGSEA. The chain's CDR3 is CSVPPPPLHF. The CDR3 DNA is TGCAGCGTCCCCCCTCCCCCCCTCCACTTT.

The J gene is TRBJ2-7, the V gene TRBV6-5; D gene unclear. V dropped 0 bases and J dropped 6 bases, with 12 bases sitting between them. The CDR3 runs to 14 residues. Germline CDR1 is MNHEY and CDR2 is SVGAGI. Here the CDR3 DNA reads TGTGCCAGCAGTTACTCGAGAGTCGGGTCCGAGCAGTACTTC. It translates to CASSYSRVGSEQYF.

The genes are TRBV7-2 and TRBJ1-6; D uncertain. The CDR3 has 19 residues. Germline values: CDR1 SGHTA, CDR2 FQGNSA. The V and J ends lost 2 bases and 0 bases respectively, with 17 bases between them. The CDR3 spells CASSLTGPEQSSYNSPLHF. CDR3 sequence (DNA): TGTGCCAGCAGCTTAACTGGGCCCGAGCAAAGCTCCTATAATTCACCCCTCCACTTT.

V usage is TRBV2 and J usage is TRBJ1-3; possible D gene TRBD1, 5 bases. Between the trimmed V and J ends, which lost 9 bases and 4 bases, there was a span of 28 bases. CDR1 and CDR2 from the germline V gene are SNHLY and FYNNEI. The CDR3 runs to 18 residues. In DNA, the CDR3 is TGTGCCAGTCGCCCTACCACACAGGTTGAAAAGGAAGGAAACACCATATATTTT. Protein sequence: CASRPTTQVEKEGNTIYF.

The chain uses TRBV13 and TRBJ1-1; no firm D call. Germline V gene data show CDR1 as PRHDT and CDR2 as FYEKMQ (reference sequence). The CDR3 runs to 14 residues. V was trimmed by 5 bases and J by 0 bases, leaving 10 bases between them. The CDR3 is CASSPGGLNTEAFF. The CDR3 nucleotides read TGTGCCAGCAGCCCGGGCGGGCTGAACACTGAAGCTTTCTTT.

The CDR3 DNA sequence: TGTGCCAGCAGGACTACCCAGCGGGGGGAGGGAGATACGCAGTATTTT. Its translation is CASRTTQRGEGDTQYF. The chain carries TRBV11-2 and TRBJ2-3; 9 bases map to TRBD2. The CDR3 length is 16 residues. Germline V CDR1 and CDR2: SGHAT, FQNNGV. The V segment lost 6 bases and the J segment 5 bases; nucleotides outside the gene matches: 12.

As regards this clone: This likely comes from a read error, as the CDR3 has no conserved phenylalanine or tryptophan at its end. No DNA is shown, since the ends of the CDR3 on it are uncertain; the CDR3 is the one TCRdb lists. The rearrangement uses TRBV30 and TRBJ1-2. Germline V gene data show CDR1 as GTSNPN and CDR2 as SVGIG (reference sequence). The CDR3 is made up of 8 amino acids, end residues included. The CDR3 sequence: CAWRSPLI.

V usage is TRBV9 and J usage is TRBJ2-7, with a tentative D call TRBD1 (6 bases). Germline assignment: CDR1 SGDLS and CDR2 YYNGEE. V was shortened by 3 bases and J by 3 bases, with 13 bases between the two germline ends. The length of the CDR3 is 14 residues. The CDR3 DNA sequence: TGTGCCAGCAGCGCTCCGGACAGTGTCTACGAGCAGTACTTC. Translation: CASSAPDSVYEQYF.

The chain links TRBV4-1 to TRBJ2-7; TRBD1 aligns across 9 bases. Looked up from germline, CDR1 is MGHRA and CDR2 is YSYEKL. Germline trimming cut 0 bases from V and 5 bases from J; bases unmatched to any gene: 8. This CDR3 has 16 residues. CDR3 loop: CASSQEGGTGSDEQYF. The CDR3 nucleotides read TGCGCCAGCAGCCAAGAGGGCGGGACAGGGTCCGACGAGCAGTACTTC.

This clone was recorded a few times. This chain links TRBV27 with TRBJ2-2; 8 nucleotides line up with TRBD1. The V segment lost 4 bases and the J segment 4 bases; nucleotides outside the gene matches: 8. Germline V gene data show CDR1 as MNHEY and CDR2 as SMNVEV (reference sequence). The CDR3 spans 16 residues. The CDR3 loop reads CASSSKQGAGTGELFF. CDR3 nucleotides: TGTGCCAGCAGTTCCAAGCAGGGGGCGGGCACCGGGGAGCTGTTTTTT.

V usage is TRBV9 and J usage is TRBJ2-5; 8 bases line up with TRBD2. J lost 4 bases, V lost 2 bases, and 7 bases had no gene match. The CDR3 has 15 residues. Germline loops: CDR1 SGDLS, CDR2 YYNGEE. The CDR3 sequence is CASSVYGGAGETQYF. The CDR3 coding sequence is TGTGCCAGCAGCGTGTACGGGGGGGCCGGAGAGACCCAGTACTTC. Supplemented by reference TRBV9 and TRBJ2-5, the full variable domain reads DSGVTQTPKHLITATGQRVTLRCSPRSGDLSVYWYQQSLDQGLQFLIQYYNGEERAKGNILERFSAQQFPDLHSELNLSSLELGDSALYFCASSVYGGAGETQYFGPGTRLLVL.

Concerning this clone: An end of the junction differs from the germline gene, which may be a read error. V usage is TRBV7-7 and J usage is TRBJ2-7; D is possibly TRBD1 or TRBD2 (6 bases each). This CDR3 has 13 residues. Germline V gene lookup returns CDR1 SSHAT and CDR2 FNYEAQ (reference sequence). The CDR3 loop reads CASSLGGPYEQYF. The CDR3 DNA follows: TGTGCTAGCAGCTTAGGGGGGCCGTACGAGCAGTACTTC.

The chain recombines TRBV13 with TRBJ1-1; maybe TRBD1 (6 bases). This CDR3 region has 17 residues. Per the germline V gene, CDR1 is PRHDT and CDR2 is FYEKMQ (reference sequence). Trimming removed 5 bases from V and 3 bases from J, with 22 bases in between. The CDR3 sequence is CASSQAGRGPVYTEAFF. The CDR3 nucleotides read TGTGCCAGCAGCCAGGCGGGCAGGGGTCCCGTCTACACTGAAGCTTTCTTT.

The chain links TRBV5-4 to TRBJ1-2; 8 nucleotides align to TRBD1. In germline, CDR1 is SGHNT, CDR2 YYREEE (reference sequence). Losses at the gene ends were 2 bases for V and 1 base for J; bases not matched to a gene: 7. The CDR3 is 16 residues long. The CDR3 reads CASSFETGVFNYGYTF. For the CDR3, the DNA is TGTGCCAGCAGCTTCGAGACAGGGGTCTTTAACTATGGCTACACCTTC.

This chain uses TRBV5-4 with TRBJ1-4; TRBD1 matches 9 bases. V trimming: 0 bases; J trimming: 8 bases; junction bases outside the gene matches: 5. Germline V lookup: CDR1 SGHNT, CDR2 YYREEE (reference sequence). The CDR3 is 15 residues long. In DNA form, the CDR3 reads TGTGCCAGCAGCTTGGGGACAGGGGAGGGAGAAAAACTGTTTTTT. Its translation is CASSLGTGEGEKLFF.

The chain combines TRBV5-6 with TRBJ1-3; 11 bases fit TRBD1. Germline assignment: CDR1 SGHDT and CDR2 YYEEEE. The length of the CDR3 is 16 residues. J lost 4 bases, V lost 0 bases, and 3 bases had no gene match. The CDR3 DNA reads TGTGCCAGCAGCTTGGAGGACAGGGGGCTCGGAAACACCATATATTTT. Residues: CASSLEDRGLGNTIYF. Combining the CDR3 with reference TRBV5-6 and TRBJ1-3 gives the whole variable domain DAGVTQSPTHLIKTRGQQVTLRCSPKSGHDTVSWYQQALGQGPQFIFQYYEEEERQRGNFPDRFSGHQFPNYSSELNVNALLLGDSALYLCASSLEDRGLGNTIYFGEGSWLTVV.

This clone was observed once. The chain recombines TRBV7-9 with TRBJ2-1; the match to TRBD2 covers 9 bases. The CDR3 covers 15 residues. The trim removed 4 bases at V and 9 bases at J, leaving 10 bases unmatched. Germline V lookup: CDR1 SEHNR, CDR2 FQNEAQ (reference sequence). Here the CDR3 DNA reads TGTGCCAGCAGCTCCGCCGGCGGGGGGGGAGGTGAGCAGTTCTTC. Its translation is CASSSAGGGGGEQFF. Combining the CDR3 with reference TRBV7-9 and TRBJ2-1 gives the whole variable domain DTGVSQNPRHKITKRGQNVTFRCDPISEHNRLYWYRQTLGQGPEFLTYFQNEAQLEKSRLLSDRFSAERPKGSFSTLEIQRTEQGDSAMYLCASSSAGGGGGEQFFGPGTRLTVL.

V usage is TRBV6-4 and J usage is TRBJ2-3; 11 positions agree with TRBD2. The CDR3 totals 16 residues. In germline, CDR1 is MRHNA, CDR2 SNTAGT. V shed 3 bases and J 3 bases; nucleotides not matched to a gene: 5. The CDR3 loop is CASSEGSGGATDTQYF. The CDR3 DNA is TGTGCCAGCAGTGAAGGTAGCGGGGGGGCGACAGATACGCAGTATTTT.

The rearrangement joins TRBV6-5 to TRBJ1-1, with 8 bases identical to TRBD1. The junction had 4 bases not matched to a gene; V was cut back by 4 bases and J by 3 bases. Germline V lookup: CDR1 MNHEY, CDR2 SVGAGI. This CDR3 is 14 amino acids long. This CDR3 is CASSFQGADTEAFF. CDR3 nucleotide sequence: TGTGCCAGCAGTTTCCAGGGGGCGGACACTGAAGCTTTCTTT.